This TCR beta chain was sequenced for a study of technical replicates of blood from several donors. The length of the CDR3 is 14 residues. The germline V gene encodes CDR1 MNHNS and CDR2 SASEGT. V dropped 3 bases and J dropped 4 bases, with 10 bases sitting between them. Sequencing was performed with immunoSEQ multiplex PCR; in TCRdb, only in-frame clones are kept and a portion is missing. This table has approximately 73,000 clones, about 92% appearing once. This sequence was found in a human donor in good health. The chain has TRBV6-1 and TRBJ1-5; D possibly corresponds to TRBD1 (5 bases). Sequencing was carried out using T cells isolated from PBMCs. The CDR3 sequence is CASSERQWNQPQHF. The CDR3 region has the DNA TGTGCCAGCAGTGAGAGACAGTGGAATCAGCCCCAGCATTTT.